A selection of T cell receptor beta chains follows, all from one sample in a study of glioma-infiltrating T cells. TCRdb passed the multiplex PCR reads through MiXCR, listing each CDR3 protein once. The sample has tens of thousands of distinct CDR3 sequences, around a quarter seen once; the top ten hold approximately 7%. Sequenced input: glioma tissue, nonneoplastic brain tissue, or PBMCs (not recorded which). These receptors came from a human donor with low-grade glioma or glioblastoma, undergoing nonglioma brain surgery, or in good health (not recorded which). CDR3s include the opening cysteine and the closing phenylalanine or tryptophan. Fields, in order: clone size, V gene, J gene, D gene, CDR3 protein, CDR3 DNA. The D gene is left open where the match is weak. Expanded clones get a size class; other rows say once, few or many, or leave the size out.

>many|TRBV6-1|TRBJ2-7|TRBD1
CASSSSSWTGATGEQYF
TGTGCCAGCAGTTCATCTTCGTGGACAGGGGCTACGGGCGAGCAGTACTTC
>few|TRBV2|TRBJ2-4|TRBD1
CASSSDRASDIQYF
TGTGCCAGCAGTTCCGACAGGGCGTCAGACATTCAGTACTTC
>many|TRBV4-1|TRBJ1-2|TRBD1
CASSQEERTGPNYGYTF
TGCGCCAGCAGCCAAGAGGAAAGGACAGGCCCAAACTATGGCTACACCTTC
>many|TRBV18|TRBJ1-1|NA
CASSPRRWGNTEAFF
TGTGCCAGCTCGCCGAGGAGGTGGGGGAACACTGAAGCTTTCTTT
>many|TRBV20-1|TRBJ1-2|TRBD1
CSASPPLTGSDYGYTF
TGCAGTGCTAGCCCGCCCCTGACAGGGTCGGACTATGGCTACACCTTC
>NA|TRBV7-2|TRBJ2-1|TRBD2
CASSNRSGGYNEQFF
TGTGCCAGCAGTAACCGAAGCGGGGGTTACAATGAGCAGTTCTTC
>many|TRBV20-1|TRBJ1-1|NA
CSAKGGNTEAFF
TGCAGTGCTAAGGGGGGGAACACTGAAGCTTTCTTT
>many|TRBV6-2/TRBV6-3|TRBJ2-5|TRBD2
CASSYRTSGIQETQYF
TGTGCCAGCAGTTACCGGACTAGCGGGATCCAAGAGACCCAGTACTTC
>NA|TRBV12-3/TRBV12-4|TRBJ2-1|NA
CASSFSHNEQFF
TGTGCCAGCAGTTTTAGCCACAATGAGCAGTTCTTC
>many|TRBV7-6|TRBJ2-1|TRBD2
CASSPFLAGGYNEQFF
TGTGCCAGCAGCCCGTTCCTAGCGGGGGGATACAATGAGCAGTTCTTC
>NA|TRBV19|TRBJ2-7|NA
CASSIAGTRSYEQYF
TGTGCCAGTAGTATAGCCGGGACACGATCCTACGAGCAGTACTTC